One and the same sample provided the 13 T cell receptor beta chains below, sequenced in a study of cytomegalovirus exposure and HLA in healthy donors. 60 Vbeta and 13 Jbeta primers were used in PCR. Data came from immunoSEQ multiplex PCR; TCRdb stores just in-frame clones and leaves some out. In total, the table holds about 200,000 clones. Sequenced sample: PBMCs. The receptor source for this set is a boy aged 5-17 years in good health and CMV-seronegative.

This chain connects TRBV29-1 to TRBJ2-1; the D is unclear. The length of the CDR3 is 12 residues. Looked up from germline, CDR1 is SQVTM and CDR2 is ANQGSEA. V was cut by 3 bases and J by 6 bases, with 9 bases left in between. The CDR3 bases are TGCAGCGTTGACAGGATAAGCAATGAGCAGTTCTTC. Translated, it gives CSVDRISNEQFF.

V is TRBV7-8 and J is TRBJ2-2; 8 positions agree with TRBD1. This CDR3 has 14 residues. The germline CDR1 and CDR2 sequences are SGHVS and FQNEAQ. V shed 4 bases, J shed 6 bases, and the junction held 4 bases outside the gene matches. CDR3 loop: CASSSIQGAGELFF. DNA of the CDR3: TGTGCCAGCAGCTCGATACAGGGGGCCGGGGAGCTGTTTTTT. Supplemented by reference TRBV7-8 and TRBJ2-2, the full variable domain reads GAGVSQSPRYKVAKRGQDVALRCDPISGHVSLFWYQQALGQGPEFLTYFQNEAQLDKSGLPSDRFFAERPEGSVSTLKIQRTQQEDSAVYLCASSSIQGAGELFFGEGSRLTVL.

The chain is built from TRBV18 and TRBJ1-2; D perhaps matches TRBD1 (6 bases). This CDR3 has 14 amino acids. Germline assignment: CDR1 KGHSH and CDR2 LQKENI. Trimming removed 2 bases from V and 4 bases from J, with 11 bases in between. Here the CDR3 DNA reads TGTGCCAGCTCACCAGAGGGGGTACCCTATGGCTACACCTTC. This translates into CASSPEGVPYGYTF.

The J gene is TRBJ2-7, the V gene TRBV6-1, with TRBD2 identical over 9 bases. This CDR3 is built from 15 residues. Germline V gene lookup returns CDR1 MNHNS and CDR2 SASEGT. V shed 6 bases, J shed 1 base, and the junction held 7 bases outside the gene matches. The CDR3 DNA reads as TGTGCCAGCAGCTCTACTAGCGGGTCTTCCTACGAGCAGTACTTC. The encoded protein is CASSSTSGSSYEQYF.

CDR3 sequence reads: CASSLYTGELFF. CDR3 in DNA: TGTGCCAGCAGCCTTTACACCGGGGAGCTGTTTTTT. J is TRBJ2-2 and V is TRBV7-2, with unresolved D. This CDR3 comprises 12 residues. Germline CDR1 reads SGHTA; CDR2 reads FQGNSA. V was pared by 5 bases and J by 3 bases, with 4 bases between.

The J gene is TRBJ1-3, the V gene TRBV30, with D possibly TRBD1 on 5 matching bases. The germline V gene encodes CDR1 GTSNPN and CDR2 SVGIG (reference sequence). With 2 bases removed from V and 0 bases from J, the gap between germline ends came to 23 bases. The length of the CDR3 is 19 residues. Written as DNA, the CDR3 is TGTGCCTGGAGTAGGGGCCAGATGACCGGGCCTCACTCTGGAAACACCATATATTTT. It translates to CAWSRGQMTGPHSGNTIYF.

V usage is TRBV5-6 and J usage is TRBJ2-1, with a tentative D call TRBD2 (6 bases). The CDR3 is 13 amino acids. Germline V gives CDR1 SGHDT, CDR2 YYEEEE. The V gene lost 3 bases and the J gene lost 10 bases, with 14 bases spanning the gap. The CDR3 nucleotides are TGTGCCAGCAGCTCGGGACTCGAGAAGGAGCAGTTCTTC. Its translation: CASSSGLEKEQFF.

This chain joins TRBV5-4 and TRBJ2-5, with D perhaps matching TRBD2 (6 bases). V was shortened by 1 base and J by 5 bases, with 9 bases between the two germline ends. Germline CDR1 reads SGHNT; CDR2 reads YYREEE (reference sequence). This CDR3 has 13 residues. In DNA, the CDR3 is TGTGCCAGCAGCTTGAGCGGGTCGGAGACCCAGTACTTC. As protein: CASSLSGSETQYF.

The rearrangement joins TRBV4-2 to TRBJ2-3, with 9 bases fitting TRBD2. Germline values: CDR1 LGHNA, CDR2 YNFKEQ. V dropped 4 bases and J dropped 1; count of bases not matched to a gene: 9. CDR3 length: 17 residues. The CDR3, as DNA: TGTGCCAGCAGCCTAGCACGATCTAGCGGGGGCACAGATACGCAGTATTTT. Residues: CASSLARSSGGTDTQYF.

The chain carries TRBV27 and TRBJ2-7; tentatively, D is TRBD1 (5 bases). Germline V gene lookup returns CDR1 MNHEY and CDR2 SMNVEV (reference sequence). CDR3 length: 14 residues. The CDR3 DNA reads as TGTGGGTATTTGCAGGGAACAGGAGTAAGCGAGCAGTACTTC. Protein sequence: CGYLQGTGVSEQYF.

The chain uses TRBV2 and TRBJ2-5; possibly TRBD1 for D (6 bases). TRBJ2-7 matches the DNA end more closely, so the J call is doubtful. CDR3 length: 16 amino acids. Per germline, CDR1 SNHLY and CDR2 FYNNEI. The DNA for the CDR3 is TGTGCCAGCGGGACACCCCTAAATTCCCCTTCCTACGAGCAGTACTTC. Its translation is CASGTPLNSPSYEQYF.

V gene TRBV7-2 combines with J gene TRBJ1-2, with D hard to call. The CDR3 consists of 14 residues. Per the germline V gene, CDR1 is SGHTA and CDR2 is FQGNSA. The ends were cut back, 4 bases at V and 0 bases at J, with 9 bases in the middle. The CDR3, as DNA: TGTGCCAGCAGCTCCAACTTCCCTAACTATGGCTACACCTTC. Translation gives CASSSNFPNYGYTF.

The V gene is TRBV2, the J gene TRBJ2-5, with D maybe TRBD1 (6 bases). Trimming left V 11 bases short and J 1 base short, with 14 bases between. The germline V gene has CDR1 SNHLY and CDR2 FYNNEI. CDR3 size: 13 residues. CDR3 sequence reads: CAGIQGLQETQYF. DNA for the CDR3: TGTGCCGGGATCCAGGGGCTCCAAGAGACCCAGTACTTC.